This section outlines one T cell receptor beta chain sequence together with its context. The ends were cut back, 10 bases at V and 5 bases at J, with 13 bases in the middle. Germline loops: CDR1 KGHDR, CDR2 SFDVKD. The CDR3 is 13 residues long. This sample is part of a study of patients and donors after allogeneic stem cell transplantation. In TCRdb, the RT-PCR reads were re-called with MiXCR into one record per CDR3 protein. The sample includes 200,000 to 250,000 distinct CDR3 sequences, roughly two fifths of them seen just once. The chain links TRBV24-1 to TRBJ2-2, with D possibly matching TRBD1 (6 bases). The clonotype originates from a human donor who was either an allogeneic HSCT recipient or a stem cell or donor lymphocyte infusion donor (not recorded which). It is not recorded whose cells these are; they may come from a transplant donor. The sample was blood, either unsorted or a sorted T cell fraction (not recorded which). CDR3 amino acids: CATLDRLTGELFF. DNA for the CDR3: TGTGCCACTTTGGACAGATTGACCGGGGAGCTGTTTTTT.